The TCR beta chain described here comes from a study of blood T cells in healthy people across ages. Study observations and caveats: Unsorted PBMCs ruled out conclusive naive versus antigen-experienced comparison. Significant beta diversity loss was already apparent by age approximately 42, declining roughly linearly.

With regard to this clonotype: No antigen is known for it.

PCR was performed a second time for about 7 to 11 cycles using a sample-barcoded 5' primer and a J-beta primer mix. Using its own MiXCR run on the 5' RACE reads, TCRdb lists one record per CDR3 protein. Of 1 million to 1.2 million distinct CDR3 sequences listed, about two fifths are singletons. V was cut by 3 bases and J by 11 bases, with 17 bases left in between. The CDR3 spans 13 residues. The germline CDR1 and CDR2 sequences are SGDLS and YYNGEE. The TCR was taken from a man aged 18 to 30 in good health. What was sequenced was blood. The chain recombines TRBV9 with TRBJ2-5; a weak D match, TRBD2 (6 bases). The CDR3 DNA follows: TGTGCCAGCAGCGGAGGTGGCGGGGTGAAACAGTACTTC. This encodes CASSGGGGVKQYF.